This TCR beta chain was recovered during a study of cytomegalovirus exposure and HLA in healthy donors. Germline V CDR1 and CDR2: WNHNN, SYGVQD (reference sequence). The CDR3 spans 14 residues. In the PCR, 60 Vbeta and 13 Jbeta primers were used. Clones were read by immunoSEQ multiplex PCR, and TCRdb kept only the in-frame ones, dropping some. The sample includes approximately 110,000 clones, over 70% of them seen just once. The TCR was taken from a male donor in good health and CMV-seronegative. Sample: PBMCs. The chain joins TRBV10-1 to TRBJ2-5; D may be TRBD1 (5 bases). The end of the DNA is better explained by TRBJ2-7, so the J call may be wrong. The CDR3 bases are TGCGCCAGCAGACAAACGGACACCGCCTACGAGCAGTACTTC. It codes for CASRQTDTAYEQYF.